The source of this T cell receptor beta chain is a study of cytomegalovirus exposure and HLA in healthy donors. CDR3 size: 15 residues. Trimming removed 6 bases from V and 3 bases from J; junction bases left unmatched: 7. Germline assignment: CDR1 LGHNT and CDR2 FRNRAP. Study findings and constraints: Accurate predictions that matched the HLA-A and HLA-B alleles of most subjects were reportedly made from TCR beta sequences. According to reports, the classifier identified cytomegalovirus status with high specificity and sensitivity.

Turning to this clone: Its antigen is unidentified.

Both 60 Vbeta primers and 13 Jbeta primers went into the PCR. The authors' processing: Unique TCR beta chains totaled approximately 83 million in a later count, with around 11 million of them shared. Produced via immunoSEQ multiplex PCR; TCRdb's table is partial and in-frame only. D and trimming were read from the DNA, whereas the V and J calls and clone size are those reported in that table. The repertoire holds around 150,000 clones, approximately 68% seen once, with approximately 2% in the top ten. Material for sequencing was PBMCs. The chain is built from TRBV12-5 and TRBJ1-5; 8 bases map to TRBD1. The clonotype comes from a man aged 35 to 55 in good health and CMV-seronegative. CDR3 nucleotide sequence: TGTGCTAGTGGCAGCGGACAGGGAACCAATCAGCCCCAGCATTTT. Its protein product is CASGSGQGTNQPQHF. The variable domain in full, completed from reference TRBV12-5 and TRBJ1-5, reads DARVTQTPRHKVTEMGQEVTMRCQPILGHNTVFWYRQTMMQGLELLAYFRNRAPLDDSGMPKDRFSAEMPDATLATLKIQPSEPRDSAVYFCASGSGQGTNQPQHFGDGTRLSIL.